The rows below give T cell receptor beta chains drawn from one sample of a study of blood T cell repertoires in COVID-19. The table came from immunoSEQ multiplex PCR; TCRdb's copy has only in-frame clones and leaves some out. Of around 250,000 clones in the sample, roughly 89% are singletons; the top ten hold 1.5% to 1.9%. The specimen sequenced was peripheral blood. The source is a woman in her thirties or forties who had recovered from COVID-19. Both conserved end residues are part of each CDR3. Each record gives: clone size, V gene, J gene, CDR3 protein. For some rows the clone size is stated as once, few or many, or as a class when expanded; others skip it.

NA	TRBV28	TRBJ1-1	CASRPELLKTEAFF
NA	TRBV7-7	TRBJ2-7	CASSATTGTGGRVDEQYF
NA	TRBV6-5	TRBJ2-7	CASTNSQGEQYF
few	TRBV25-1	TRBJ2-7	CASSDSTGSRSYEQYF
NA	TRBV3-1/TRBV3-2	TRBJ1-2	CASSQGGTGGSGYTF
NA	TRBV11-2	TRBJ1-4	CASSLMGQGYEKLFF
NA	TRBV28	TRBJ1-5	CASSLSGIFSNQPQHF
NA	TRBV28	TRBJ1-5	CASINGQGNQPQHF
NA	TRBV24-1	TRBJ1-5	CATSPGTGLGNQPQHF
NA	TRBV3-1/TRBV3-2	TRBJ2-5	CASRPRGGETQYF
NA	TRBV19	TRBJ1-1	CASAVPNTEAFF
NA	TRBV9	TRBJ2-5	CASSPTGGGSPQETQYF
NA	TRBV6-5	TRBJ2-7	CASIGRRPYEQYF
NA	TRBV27	TRBJ1-6	CASSPDRSSYNSPLHF
NA	TRBV5-1	TRBJ2-1	CASSPLLRGGQNEQFF
NA	TRBV9	TRBJ2-1	CASSGQGSFSYNEQFF
NA	TRBV28	TRBJ2-3	CASSTSGLAGEGPDTQYF
NA	TRBV19	TRBJ1-1	CASSTWGRAFF
NA	TRBV28	TRBJ1-1	CASRLGLNTEAFF
NA	TRBV30	TRBJ1-3	CAWDPSGASGNTIYF
NA	TRBV14	TRBJ2-7	CASSQAAGLTYEQYF
NA	TRBV19	TRBJ1-5	CATGTDYQPQHF
NA	TRBV28	TRBJ1-1	CASSSIGEETEAFF
NA	TRBV5-1	TRBJ2-1	CASSSHGSYNEQFF
many	TRBV2	TRBJ1-2	CASKRQGAGYGYTF
NA	TRBV2	TRBJ1-1	CASSVVRGDTEAFF
few	TRBV7-3	TRBJ2-1	CASSFVVSGTGGLRSSYNEQFF
once	TRBV28	TRBJ2-7	CASKPTQGTYEQYF
NA	TRBV12-3/TRBV12-4	TRBJ2-3	CASSFSDTQYF
once	TRBV27	TRBJ1-2	CASSSWGGGYTF
NA	TRBV5-1	TRBJ1-2	CASSLVTDYGYTF
NA	TRBV15	TRBJ2-7	CATSSGSRAYEQYF
NA	TRBV24-1	TRBJ1-2	CATSDPGQGSRGYTF
NA	TRBV2	TRBJ1-5	CASSEGGPQHF
NA	TRBV5-4	TRBJ1-2	CASSLRDGYTF
NA	TRBV5-4	TRBJ2-5	CASSPEGRGLGGGTQYF
NA	TRBV7-2	TRBJ2-1	CASSLEIAGGFHEQFF
few	TRBV5-1	TRBJ1-5	CASSMTGGSQPQHF
few	TRBV30	TRBJ2-1	CAWTRTSNEQFF
once	TRBV4-2	TRBJ1-2	CASSGHGTYGYTF
NA	TRBV19	TRBJ2-5	CASSKTGAPPLQYF
few	TRBV6-5	TRBJ2-1	CASRPYRPHNEQFF
once	TRBV3-1/TRBV3-2	TRBJ2-1	CASSEGQKPYNEQFF
NA	TRBV19	TRBJ1-5	CASIPGQGHSNQPQHF
NA	TRBV5-4	TRBJ1-1	CASSLAGQGGTEAFF
NA	TRBV2	TRBJ2-7	CASSPTPGDSYEQYF
NA	TRBV7-8	TRBJ2-2	CASSLLAGYGTGELFF
few	TRBV27	TRBJ1-1	CASKMRENTEAFF
NA	TRBV7-9	TRBJ1-4	CASSLEEGKGGKLFF
NA	TRBV19	TRBJ2-1	CASSIDDWEGTGGNEQFF
NA	TRBV30	TRBJ1-6	CAWSLRGETGKAVNF